This T cell receptor (beta chain) is from a study of blood T cells in healthy people across ages. It was with a sample-barcoded 5' primer and a J-beta primer mix that a second PCR of roughly 6 to 11 cycles was run. TCRdb itself ran the 5' RACE reads through MiXCR, one entry per CDR3 protein. The sample holds some 730,000 distinct CDR3 sequences, 22% seen once. The CDR3 is 16 residues long. CDR1 is MNHEY and CDR2 is SMNVEV in the germline V gene (reference sequence). Material for sequencing was blood. The sequence derives from a man in his sixties or seventies in good health. This rearrangement joins TRBV27 to TRBJ2-5, with 10 bases lining up with TRBD2. The J call may be faulty, since TRBJ2-1 better matches the DNA end. CDR3 region: CASSPRLAGGMREQFF. For the CDR3, the DNA is TGTGCCAGCAGTCCACGATTAGCGGGAGGAATGCGGGAGCAGTTCTTC.